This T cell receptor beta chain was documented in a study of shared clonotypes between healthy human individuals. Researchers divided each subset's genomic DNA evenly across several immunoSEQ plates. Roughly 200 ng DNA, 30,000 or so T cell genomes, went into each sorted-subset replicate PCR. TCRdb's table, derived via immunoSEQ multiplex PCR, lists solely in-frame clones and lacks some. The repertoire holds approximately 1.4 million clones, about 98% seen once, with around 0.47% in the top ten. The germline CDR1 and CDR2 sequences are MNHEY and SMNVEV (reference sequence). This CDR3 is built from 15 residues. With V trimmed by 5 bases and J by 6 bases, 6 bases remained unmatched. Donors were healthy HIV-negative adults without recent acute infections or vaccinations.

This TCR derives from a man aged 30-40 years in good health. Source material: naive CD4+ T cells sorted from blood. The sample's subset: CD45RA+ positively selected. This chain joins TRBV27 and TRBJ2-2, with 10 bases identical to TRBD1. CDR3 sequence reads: CASSRIGQGAGELFF. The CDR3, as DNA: TGTGCCAGCAGTCGCATAGGACAGGGGGCCGGGGAGCTGTTTTTT.